Following are 2 T cell receptor beta chains from one sample sequenced in a study of Graves' ophthalmopathy and Graves' hyperthyroidism. Beta-chain TCR CDR3 regions were amplified from RNA transcripts. An initial RT-PCR round employing HTBI primers preceded a second-round multiplex PCR. TCRdb processed the multiplex PCR reads anew with MiXCR; each CDR3 protein has one entry. The sample has 200,000 to 300,000 distinct CDR3 sequences; 45% are singletons. What was sequenced was peripheral blood. The receptors here all came from an adult man with Graves' ophthalmopathy.

J is TRBJ2-6 and V is TRBV2; D ambiguous. Germline lookup yields CDR1 SNHLY and CDR2 FYNNEI. Trimming pared 6 bases from V and 0 bases from J, leaving 15 bases between. This CDR3 contains 17 residues. The CDR3 DNA follows: TGTGCCAGCAGGGCCCGAACGCAGAGCTCTGGGGCCAACGTCCTGACTTTC. Encoded protein: CASRARTQSSGANVLTF.

This rearrangement joins TRBV4-2 to TRBJ1-1; D call uncertain. The CDR3 consists of 14 residues. Deletions cut 1 base from V and 5 bases from J, with 11 bases between. Germline V gives CDR1 LGHNA, CDR2 YNFKEQ. The CDR3 is CASSQAEFGTEAFF. CDR3 nucleotide sequence: TGTGCCAGCAGCCAAGCGGAGTTTGGAACTGAAGCTTTCTTT.